This TCR beta chain was captured by sequencing in a study of control samples from healthy donors and cancer patients. V shed 3 bases and J shed 0 bases, with 15 bases lying between them. Germline lookup yields CDR1 LNHNV and CDR2 YYDKDF (reference sequence). The CDR3 is made up of 18 amino acids. Assay: immunoSEQ multiplex PCR; the TCRdb copy retains only in-frame clones and omits some. Found here are 70,000 to 90,000 clones, over 90% of them singletons; the top ten hold approximately 4.8%. What was sequenced was blood. This clonotype originated in a woman aged 18-29 years in good health. The chain uses TRBV15 and TRBJ2-6, with D perhaps matching TRBD1 (5 bases). The CDR3 DNA sequence: TGTGCCACCAGCAGGGTGGTAGGGGCCATCTCTGGGGCCAACGTCCTGACTTTC. Its translation: CATSRVVGAISGANVLTF.